This TCR beta chain was identified during a study of blood T cell repertoires in COVID-19. Across the study: Sites in the United States, Italy and Spain provided acute and convalescent COVID-19 samples.

There are 16 residues in the CDR3. J lost 6 bases, V lost 5 bases, and 16 bases had no gene match. CDR1 is SGHTA and CDR2 is FQGNSA in the germline V gene. Assay used: immunoSEQ multiplex PCR; TCRdb lists only in-frame clones, some missing. The top ten hold 1.2% of the sample, which has about 84,000 clones, roughly 90% seen once. Sample: peripheral blood. This sequence was found in a man aged 80 or over with active or convalescent COVID-19. J is TRBJ2-7 and V is TRBV7-2; 7 bases fit TRBD1. CDR3 amino acids: CASSPRGGAPRSEQYF. In DNA form, the CDR3 reads TGTGCCAGCAGCCCAAGAGGGGGCGCCCCTCGGAGCGAGCAGTACTTC.